These 19 T cell receptor beta chains were sequenced from one sample in a study of control samples from healthy donors and cancer patients. Generated by immunoSEQ multiplex PCR, the TCRdb table keeps only in-frame clones and is missing some. The sample holds 120,000 or so clones; 88% are singletons and the top ten take around 3.5%. The specimen was PBMCs. All receptors derive from a woman in her sixties or seventies with lung cancer.

The V call is TRBV2, the J call TRBJ1-4; tentative D call: TRBD1 (5 bases). The CDR3 extends over 15 amino acids. CDR1 and CDR2 (germline): SNHLY, FYNNEI. The V end lost 5 bases, the J end lost 3 bases, and 13 bases lay between the germline ends. CDR3 bases: TGTGCCAGCAGTCGTCTTGTGGGACCTAATGAAAAACTGTTTTTT. This sequence encodes CASSRLVGPNEKLFF.

The CDR3 DNA is TGTGCCAGCAGCCTAGCGGGGAGGGACAACAATGAGCAGTTCTTC. This translates into CASSLAGRDNNEQFF. V is TRBV7-3 and J is TRBJ2-1, with TRBD2 matching over 9 bases. The germline V gene encodes CDR1 SGHTA and CDR2 FQGTGA. The length of the CDR3 is 15 residues. With 5 bases clipped from V and 5 bases from J, the junction kept 7 bases outside the gene matches.

This clone was detected only a few times. The V gene is TRBV6-5, the J gene TRBJ1-1; TRBD1 might be the D (5 bases). V was shortened by 1 base and J by 1 base, with 10 bases between the two germline ends. The CDR3 contains 15 residues. Per germline, CDR1 MNHEY and CDR2 SVGAGI. The CDR3 region has the DNA TGTGCCAGCAGTTACTGGGGGGACCCGAACACTGAAGCTTTCTTT. Residues: CASSYWGDPNTEAFF.

The chain uses TRBV27 and TRBJ2-2; either TRBD1 or TRBD2 may fit D (5 bases each). CDR1 MNHEY and CDR2 SMNVEV come from the germline V gene (reference sequence). Trimming took off 5 bases at V and 6 bases at J, with 10 bases between the two ends. This CDR3 is built from 13 residues. DNA for the CDR3: TGTGCCAGCAGTAAACTGGGGGCCGGGGAGCTGTTTTTT. Translation gives CASSKLGAGELFF.

This clone was recorded once. This chain links TRBV28 with TRBJ2-4; D not certain. The CDR3 covers 12 residues. V gave up 2 bases and J gave up 7 bases, with 6 bases separating them. CDR1 is MDHEN, CDR2 SYDVKM, per germline. The CDR3 region is CASSLTVNIQYF. CDR3 bases: TGTGCCAGCAGTTTAACGGTCAACATTCAGTACTTC.

The rearrangement uses TRBV2 and TRBJ2-1; 9 bases match TRBD2. The CDR3 extends over 16 amino acids. The germline gives CDR1 SNHLY, CDR2 FYNNEI. V shed 6 bases and J 7 bases; nucleotides not matched to a gene: 13. CDR3 sequence reads: CASRGLAGVGWNEQFF. In nucleotides, the CDR3 is TGTGCCAGCAGGGGTTTAGCGGGAGTAGGTTGGAATGAGCAGTTCTTC. The whole variable domain, filled in from reference TRBV2 and TRBJ2-1, reads EPEVTQTPSHQVTQMGQEVILRCVPISNHLYFYWYRQILGQKVEFLVSFYNNEISEKSEIFDDQFSVERPDGSNFTLKIRSTKLEDSAMYFCASRGLAGVGWNEQFFGPGTRLTVL.

The chain couples TRBV4-3 to TRBJ2-2; D is unclear. The ends were cut back, 0 bases at V and 4 bases at J, with 9 bases in the middle. The CDR3 spans 15 residues. Germline V CDR1 and CDR2: LGHNA, YSLEER. The CDR3 DNA follows: TGCGCCAGCAGCCAAGAAGGTCGGCTCACCGGGGAGCTGTTTTTT. Protein: CASSQEGRLTGELFF.

CDR3 sequence reads: CSVGTSGRAGEQYF. CDR3 in DNA: TGCAGCGTTGGGACTAGCGGGAGGGCCGGCGAGCAGTACTTC. The V call is TRBV29-1, the J call TRBJ2-7; 15 bases fit TRBD2. Germline trimming cut 4 bases from V and 6 bases from J; bases unmatched to any gene: 4. Looked up from germline, CDR1 is SQVTM and CDR2 is ANQGSEA. This CDR3 contains 14 residues.

The DNA of the CDR3 is TGTGCCAGCATCATATCGGGGACAGGGACCAAAGCTTTCTTT. It specifies CASIISGTGTKAFF. The J gene is TRBJ1-1, the V gene TRBV7-2, with 9 bases identical to TRBD1. The germline CDR1 and CDR2 sequences are SGHTA and FQGNSA. The CDR3 has 14 amino acids. J lost 9 bases, V lost 7 bases, and 12 bases had no gene match.

The chain uses TRBV5-1 and TRBJ1-2; TRBD1 aligns across 9 bases. Trimming took 6 bases from V and 2 from J; bases not matched to a gene: 23. The CDR3 runs to 20 residues. Germline loops: CDR1 SGHRS, CDR2 YFSETQ. CDR3 sequence: CASKQGPNRDRETQNYGYTF. Written as DNA, the CDR3 is TGCGCCAGCAAACAGGGGCCGAATCGGGACAGGGAAACTCAAAACTATGGCTACACCTTC.

The rearrangement uses TRBV11-2 and TRBJ1-2; D perhaps matches TRBD1 (6 bases). The CDR3 covers 15 residues. Germline V gene sequence: CDR1 SGHAT, CDR2 FQNNGV. Trimming removed 3 bases from V and 2 bases from J, with 13 bases in between. The CDR3 loop reads CASSFGQGLNYGYTF. The CDR3 coding sequence is TGTGCCAGCAGCTTTGGCCAGGGGCTAAACTATGGCTACACCTTC.

The chain joins TRBV12-3 or TRBV12-4 to TRBJ1-1; no reliable D call. CDR3 length: 13 residues. Trimming cost V 4 bases and J 1 base, with 7 bases left between them. DNA for the CDR3: TGTGCCAGCAGTTCCCTTTCGAACACTGAAGCTTTCTTT. Encoded protein: CASSSLSNTEAFF.

This rearrangement joins TRBV9 to TRBJ1-2; weak D call: TRBD1 (5 bases). Germline assignment: CDR1 SGDLS and CDR2 YYNGEE. Trimming took off 0 bases at V and 3 bases at J, with 15 bases between the two ends. The CDR3 contains 16 residues. As DNA, the CDR3 is TGTGCCAGCAGCGTAGGTGGAGGGGTTGACGACTATGGCTACACCTTC. The encoded protein is CASSVGGGVDDYGYTF. Full variable domain (outside the CDR3, taken from reference TRBV9 and TRBJ1-2): DSGVTQTPKHLITATGQRVTLRCSPRSGDLSVYWYQQSLDQGLQFLIQYYNGEERAKGNILERFSAQQFPDLHSELNLSSLELGDSALYFCASSVGGGVDDYGYTFGSGTRLTVV.

This clone was seen only once. One end of the junction varies from germline; a read error may be responsible. The gene calls are TRBV11-1 and TRBJ2-1; tentative D call: TRBD2 (6 bases). CDR1 SGHAT and CDR2 FQDESV come from the germline V gene (reference sequence). The CDR3 is 12 residues long. The CDR3 sequence is CASSLEPGLPVF. The CDR3 DNA reads TGTGCCAGCAGCCTAGAGCCGGGACTCCCGGTCTTC.

V is TRBV29-1 and J is TRBJ2-1; 9 positions agree with TRBD2. J gave up 4 bases and V 1 base, and 2 bases lay outside the gene matches. Germline V CDR1 and CDR2: SQVTM, ANQGSEA. The CDR3 length is 14 residues. CDR3 in amino acids: CSVEVTSGYNEQFF. The CDR3 DNA reads TGCAGCGTTGAAGTCACTAGCGGGTACAATGAGCAGTTCTTC.

The rearrangement links TRBV5-4 to TRBJ1-2; D is undetermined. Germline V CDR1 and CDR2: SGHNT, YYREEE (reference sequence). V lost 3 bases and J lost 4, with 13 bases in between. CDR3 size: 14 residues. The DNA of the CDR3 is TGTGCCAGCAGCTCGACCTCAATAAGCTATGGCTACACCTTC. Translating it yields CASSSTSISYGYTF.

The genes are TRBV9 and TRBJ2-1, with 11 bases identical to TRBD2. This CDR3 has 15 amino acids. V gave up 3 bases and J gave up 4 bases; unmatched junction bases: 3. The germline V gene has CDR1 SGDLS and CDR2 YYNGEE. The CDR3 DNA sequence: TGTGCCAGCAGCGAGACTAGCGGGGCGTACAATGAGCAGTTCTTC. Translating it yields CASSETSGAYNEQFF.

The chain recombines TRBV19 with TRBJ1-1; D is unresolved. Deletions cut 4 bases from V and 0 bases from J, with 9 bases between. The CDR3 has 14 amino acids. The germline CDR1 and CDR2 sequences are LNHDA and SQIVND (reference sequence). The CDR3 loop reads CASSRFELNTEAFF. The CDR3 DNA reads TGTGCCAGTAGTAGGTTTGAATTGAACACTGAAGCTTTCTTT.

The rearrangement links TRBV14 to TRBJ2-7; 12 nucleotides line up with TRBD2. CDR3 length: 15 amino acids. V dropped 4 bases and J dropped 4; count of bases not matched to a gene: 5. Looked up from germline, CDR1 is SGHDN and CDR2 is FVKESK. The CDR3: CASSPWTSGKYEQYF. The DNA of the CDR3 is TGTGCCAGCAGCCCTTGGACTAGCGGGAAGTACGAGCAGTACTTC.